The source of this T cell receptor beta chain is a study of blood T cell repertoires in COVID-19. Study background: PBMCs, B-cell-depleted T cells, or T cells were the source of the cDNA or gDNA that made up the material.

Only in-frame clones appear in the TCRdb table, and some are missing; sequencing was by immunoSEQ multiplex PCR. The top ten clones hold approximately 0.99% of a sample with over 150,000 clones, around 84% of them seen once. The CDR3 covers 13 residues. Losses at the gene ends were 7 bases for V and 4 bases for J; bases not matched to a gene: 5. The germline V gene encodes CDR1 ENHRY and CDR2 SYGVKD. The sample comprised peripheral blood. J is TRBJ2-7 and V is TRBV10-3; TRBD1 agrees at 9 bases. This receptor was taken from a man aged 35-49 years with acute or convalescent COVID-19. The chain's CDR3 is CAINRGTGYEQYF. CDR3 sequence (DNA): TGTGCCATCAATCGGGGGACAGGGTACGAGCAGTACTTC.